This TCR beta chain was obtained from a study of CD8+ T cells in alopecia areata. In the study overall: Among treated patients, oral tofacitinib was administered at 5 to 10 mg twice daily. Percentage of affected scalp area was the basis on which treated patients' severity was scored.

Treatment given: oral pan-JAK inhibitor, 5-10 mg twice daily. Lesional scalp tissue (obtained by punch biopsy) and peripheral blood were collected from alopecia areata patients. Per the germline V gene, CDR1 is SEHNR and CDR2 is FQNEAQ (reference sequence). V was clipped by 2 bases and J by 3 bases, with 11 bases between them. This CDR3 region has 14 residues. Study-level results: Tofacitinib did not eliminate many expanded lesional clones from scalp or blood.

Details on this clone: The antigen is unknown.

Reverse transcription of extracted RNA yielded cDNA, which provided the sequencing template. Only in-frame clones appear in the TCRdb table, and some are missing; sequencing was by immunoSEQ multiplex PCR. Found here are 130,000 to 150,000 clones, roughly 82% of them singletons; the top ten hold around 25%. The chain combines TRBV7-9 with TRBJ2-7; TRBD2 is a possible D gene (5 bases). The receptor was derived from a human donor with alopecia areata. Sequencing was performed on CD8+ T cells sorted from blood, taken at week 4, from a patient treated with tofacitinib. This chain's CDR3 is CASSLRSEGYEQYF. In nucleotides, the CDR3 is TGTGCCAGCAGCTTACGATCAGAGGGCTACGAGCAGTACTTC.